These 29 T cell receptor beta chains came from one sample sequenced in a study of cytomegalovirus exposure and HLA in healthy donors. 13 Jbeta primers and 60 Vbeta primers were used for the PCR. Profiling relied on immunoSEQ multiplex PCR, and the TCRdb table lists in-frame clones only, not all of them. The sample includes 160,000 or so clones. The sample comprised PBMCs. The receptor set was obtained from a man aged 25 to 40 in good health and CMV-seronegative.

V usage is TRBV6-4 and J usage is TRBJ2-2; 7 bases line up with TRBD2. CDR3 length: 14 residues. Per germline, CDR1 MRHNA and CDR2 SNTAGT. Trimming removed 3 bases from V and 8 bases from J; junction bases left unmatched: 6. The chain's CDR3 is CASSEAGDEGELFF. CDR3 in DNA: TGTGCCAGCAGTGAGGCGGGAGACGAGGGGGAGCTGTTTTTT.

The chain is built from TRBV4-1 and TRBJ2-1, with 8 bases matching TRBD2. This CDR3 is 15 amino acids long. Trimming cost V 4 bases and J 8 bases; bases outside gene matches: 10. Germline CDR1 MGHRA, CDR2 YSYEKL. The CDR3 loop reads CASSLAGLGLDEQFF. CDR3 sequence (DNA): TGCGCCAGCAGCCTAGCGGGACTAGGGTTGGATGAGCAGTTCTTC.

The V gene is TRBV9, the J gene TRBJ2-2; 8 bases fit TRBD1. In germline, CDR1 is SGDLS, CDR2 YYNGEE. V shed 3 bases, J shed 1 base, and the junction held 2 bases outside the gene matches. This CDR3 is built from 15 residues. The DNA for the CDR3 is TGTGCCAGCAGCGCACAGGGGGGGAACACCGGGGAGCTGTTTTTT. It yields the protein CASSAQGGNTGELFF.

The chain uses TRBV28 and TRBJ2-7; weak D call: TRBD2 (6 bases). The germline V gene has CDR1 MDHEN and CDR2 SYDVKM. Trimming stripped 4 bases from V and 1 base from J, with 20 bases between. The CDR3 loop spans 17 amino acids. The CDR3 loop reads CASSSPPGRGSSYEQYF. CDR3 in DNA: TGTGCCAGCAGTTCCCCTCCGGGACGGGGGTCTTCCTACGAGCAGTACTTC.

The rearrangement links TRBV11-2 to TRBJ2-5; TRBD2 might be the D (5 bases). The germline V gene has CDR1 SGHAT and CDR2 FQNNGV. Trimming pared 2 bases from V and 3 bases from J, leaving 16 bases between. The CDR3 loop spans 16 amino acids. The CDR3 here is CASSLSLGIGEETQYF. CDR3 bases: TGTGCCAGCAGCTTATCCCTAGGCATCGGGGAAGAGACCCAGTACTTC.

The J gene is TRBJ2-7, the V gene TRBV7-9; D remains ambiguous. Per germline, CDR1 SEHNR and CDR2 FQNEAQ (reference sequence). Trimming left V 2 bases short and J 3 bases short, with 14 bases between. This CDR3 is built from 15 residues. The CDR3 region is CASSLLSYPHYEQYF. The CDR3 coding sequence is TGTGCCAGCAGCTTATTATCCTATCCTCACTACGAGCAGTACTTC.

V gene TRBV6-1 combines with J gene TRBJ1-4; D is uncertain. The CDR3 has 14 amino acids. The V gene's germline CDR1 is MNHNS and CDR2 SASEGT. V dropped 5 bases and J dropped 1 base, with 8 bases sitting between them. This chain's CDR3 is CASSYEGTNEKLFF. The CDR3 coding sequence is TGTGCCAGCAGTTATGAGGGAACTAATGAAAAACTGTTTTTT.

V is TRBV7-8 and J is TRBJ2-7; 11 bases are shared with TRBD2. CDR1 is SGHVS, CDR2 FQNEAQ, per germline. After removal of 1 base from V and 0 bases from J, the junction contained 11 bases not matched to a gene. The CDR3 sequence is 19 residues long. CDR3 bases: TGTGCCAGCAGCTTAGATTTTGTGACTAGCGGGACGCTCTCCTACGAGCAGTACTTC. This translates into CASSLDFVTSGTLSYEQYF.

The CDR3 coding sequence is TGTGCCAGCAGCAGGGACAGACGCAATCAGCCCCAGCATTTT. It is translated as CASSRDRRNQPQHF. The genes are TRBV6-5 and TRBJ1-5; 7 bases are a match to TRBD1. With V trimmed by 6 bases and J by 2 bases, 4 bases remained unmatched. Germline V gene data show CDR1 as MNHEY and CDR2 as SVGAGI. The CDR3 has 14 amino acids.

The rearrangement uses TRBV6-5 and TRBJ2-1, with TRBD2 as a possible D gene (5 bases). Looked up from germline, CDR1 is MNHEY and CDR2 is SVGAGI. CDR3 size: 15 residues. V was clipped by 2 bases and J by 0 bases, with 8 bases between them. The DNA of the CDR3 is TGTGCCAGCAGTTACGGACTGAGCTCCTACAATGAGCAGTTCTTC. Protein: CASSYGLSSYNEQFF.

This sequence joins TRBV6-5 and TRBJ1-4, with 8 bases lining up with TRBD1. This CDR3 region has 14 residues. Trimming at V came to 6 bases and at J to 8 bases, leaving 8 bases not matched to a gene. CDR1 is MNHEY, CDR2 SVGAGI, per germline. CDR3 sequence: CASRPTGVDEKLFF. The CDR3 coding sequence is TGTGCCAGCAGACCGACAGGGGTAGACGAAAAACTGTTTTTT.

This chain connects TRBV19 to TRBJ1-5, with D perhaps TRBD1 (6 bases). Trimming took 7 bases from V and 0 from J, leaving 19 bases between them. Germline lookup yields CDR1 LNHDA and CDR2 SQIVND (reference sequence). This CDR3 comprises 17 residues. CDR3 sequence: CASNPDSPSYSNQPQHF. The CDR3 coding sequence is TGTGCCAGTAACCCGGACAGCCCATCCTATAGCAATCAGCCCCAGCATTTT.

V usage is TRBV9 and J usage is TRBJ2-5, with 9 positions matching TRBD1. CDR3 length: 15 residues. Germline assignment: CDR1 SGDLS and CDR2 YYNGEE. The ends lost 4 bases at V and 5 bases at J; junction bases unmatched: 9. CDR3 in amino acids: CASSTLQGAGETQYF. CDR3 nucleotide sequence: TGTGCCAGCAGCACCTTACAGGGGGCTGGGGAGACCCAGTACTTC.

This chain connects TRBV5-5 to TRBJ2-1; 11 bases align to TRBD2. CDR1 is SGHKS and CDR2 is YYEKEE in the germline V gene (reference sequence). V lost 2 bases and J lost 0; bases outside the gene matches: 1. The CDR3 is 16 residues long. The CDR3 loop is CASSLTSGSSYNEQFF. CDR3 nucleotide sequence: TGTGCCAGCAGCTTAACTAGCGGGAGCTCCTACAATGAGCAGTTCTTC.

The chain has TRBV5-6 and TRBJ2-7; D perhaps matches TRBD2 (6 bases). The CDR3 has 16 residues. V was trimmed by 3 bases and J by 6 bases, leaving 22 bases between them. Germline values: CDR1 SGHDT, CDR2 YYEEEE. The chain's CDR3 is CASSSTPRPGRLEQYF. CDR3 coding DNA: TGTGCCAGCAGCTCAACCCCCCGGCCAGGGAGGCTCGAGCAGTACTTC.

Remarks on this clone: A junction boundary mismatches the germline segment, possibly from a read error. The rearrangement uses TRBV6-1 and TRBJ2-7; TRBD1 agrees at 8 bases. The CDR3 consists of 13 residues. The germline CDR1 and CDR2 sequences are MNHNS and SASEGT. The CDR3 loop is CTSNNGQGDEQYF. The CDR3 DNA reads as TGTACCAGCAATAATGGACAGGGCGACGAGCAGTACTTC.

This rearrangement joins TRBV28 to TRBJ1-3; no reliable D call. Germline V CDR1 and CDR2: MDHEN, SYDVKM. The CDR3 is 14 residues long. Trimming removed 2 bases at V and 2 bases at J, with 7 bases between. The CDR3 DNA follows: TGTGCCAGCAGTTTAGGGCAGCCTGGAAACACCATATATTTT. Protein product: CASSLGQPGNTIYF.

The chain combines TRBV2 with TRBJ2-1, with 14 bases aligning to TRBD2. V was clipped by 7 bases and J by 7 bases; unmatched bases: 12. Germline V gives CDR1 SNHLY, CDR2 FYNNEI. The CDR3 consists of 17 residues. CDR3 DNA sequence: TGTGCCAGCACCTTATACGGGACTAGCGGGAGTATGAATGAGCAGTTCTTC. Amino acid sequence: CASTLYGTSGSMNEQFF.

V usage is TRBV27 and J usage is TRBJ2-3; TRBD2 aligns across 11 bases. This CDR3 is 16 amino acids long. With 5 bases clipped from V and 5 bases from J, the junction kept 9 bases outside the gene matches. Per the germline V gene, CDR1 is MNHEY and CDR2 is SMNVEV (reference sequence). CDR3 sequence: CASSHIAGGPIDTQYF. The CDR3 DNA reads TGTGCCAGCAGTCATATAGCGGGAGGGCCTATAGATACGCAGTATTTT.

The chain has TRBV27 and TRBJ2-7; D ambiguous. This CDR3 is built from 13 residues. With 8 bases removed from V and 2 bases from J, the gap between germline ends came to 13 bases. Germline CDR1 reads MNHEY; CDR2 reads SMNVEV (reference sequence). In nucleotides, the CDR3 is TGTGCCAGCGGCCCCCTGGCCCCCTACGAGCAGTACTTC. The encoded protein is CASGPLAPYEQYF.

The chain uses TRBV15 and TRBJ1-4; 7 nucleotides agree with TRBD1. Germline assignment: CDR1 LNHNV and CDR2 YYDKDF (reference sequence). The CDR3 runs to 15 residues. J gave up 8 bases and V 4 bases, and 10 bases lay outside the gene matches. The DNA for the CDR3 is TGTGCCACCAGCATCGGAACAGGGGATTCGGAAAAACTGTTTTTT. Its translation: CATSIGTGDSEKLFF.

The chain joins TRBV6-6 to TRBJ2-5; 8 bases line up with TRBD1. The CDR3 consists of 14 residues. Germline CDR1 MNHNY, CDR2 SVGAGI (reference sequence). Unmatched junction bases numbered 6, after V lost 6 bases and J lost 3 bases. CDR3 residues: CASRTGTGEETQYF. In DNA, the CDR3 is TGTGCCAGCAGAACCGGGACAGGTGAAGAGACCCAGTACTTC.

DNA for the CDR3: TGTGCCAGCAGTCACACTCTCGAAAACTTCTCGGGAAATGAGCAGTTCTTC. It specifies CASSHTLENFSGNEQFF. The gene calls are TRBV25-1 and TRBJ2-1; TRBD2 is a possible D gene (5 bases). Germline assignment: CDR1 MGHDK and CDR2 SYGVNS. The CDR3 covers 17 residues. V gave up 5 bases and J gave up 7 bases, with 24 bases separating them.

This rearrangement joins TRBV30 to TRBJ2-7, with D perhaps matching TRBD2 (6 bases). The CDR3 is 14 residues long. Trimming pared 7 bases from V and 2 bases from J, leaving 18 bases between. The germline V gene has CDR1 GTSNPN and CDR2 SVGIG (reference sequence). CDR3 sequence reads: CASQTGTSTYEQYF. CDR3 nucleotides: TGTGCCTCGCAAACCGGGACTTCAACCTACGAGCAGTACTTC.

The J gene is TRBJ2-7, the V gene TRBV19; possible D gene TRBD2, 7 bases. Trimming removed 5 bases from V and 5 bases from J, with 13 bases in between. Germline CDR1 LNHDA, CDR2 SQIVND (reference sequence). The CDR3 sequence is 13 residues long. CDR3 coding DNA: TGTGCCAGTAGTGTCGAGGGGGGGAACGAGCAGTACTTC. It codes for CASSVEGGNEQYF.

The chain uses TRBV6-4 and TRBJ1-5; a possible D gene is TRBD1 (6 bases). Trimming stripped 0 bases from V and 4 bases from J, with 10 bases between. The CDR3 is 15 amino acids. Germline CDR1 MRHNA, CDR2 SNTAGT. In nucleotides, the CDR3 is TGTGCCAGCAGTGACTCCGCAGGGGAAAATCAGCCCCAGCATTTT. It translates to CASSDSAGENQPQHF.

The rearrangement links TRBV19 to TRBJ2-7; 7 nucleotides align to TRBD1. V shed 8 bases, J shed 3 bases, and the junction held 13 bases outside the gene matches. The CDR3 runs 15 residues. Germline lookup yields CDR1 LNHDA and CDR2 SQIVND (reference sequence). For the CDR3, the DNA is TGTGCCAGTTCTAGTGGACAGGAGATACTCTACGAGCAGTACTTC. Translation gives CASSSGQEILYEQYF.

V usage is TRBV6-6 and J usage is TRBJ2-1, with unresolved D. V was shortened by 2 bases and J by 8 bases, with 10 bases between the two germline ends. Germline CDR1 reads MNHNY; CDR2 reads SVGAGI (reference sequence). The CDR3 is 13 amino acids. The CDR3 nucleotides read TGTGCCAGCAGTTACGAGCGATCGTATGAGCAGTTCTTC. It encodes CASSYERSYEQFF.

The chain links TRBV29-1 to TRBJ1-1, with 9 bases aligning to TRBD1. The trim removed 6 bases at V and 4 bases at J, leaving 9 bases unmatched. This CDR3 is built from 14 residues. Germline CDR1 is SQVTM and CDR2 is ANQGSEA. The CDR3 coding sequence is TGCAGCGTGGGACAGGGTTTTATCGGCACTGAAGCTTTCTTT. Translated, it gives CSVGQGFIGTEAFF.